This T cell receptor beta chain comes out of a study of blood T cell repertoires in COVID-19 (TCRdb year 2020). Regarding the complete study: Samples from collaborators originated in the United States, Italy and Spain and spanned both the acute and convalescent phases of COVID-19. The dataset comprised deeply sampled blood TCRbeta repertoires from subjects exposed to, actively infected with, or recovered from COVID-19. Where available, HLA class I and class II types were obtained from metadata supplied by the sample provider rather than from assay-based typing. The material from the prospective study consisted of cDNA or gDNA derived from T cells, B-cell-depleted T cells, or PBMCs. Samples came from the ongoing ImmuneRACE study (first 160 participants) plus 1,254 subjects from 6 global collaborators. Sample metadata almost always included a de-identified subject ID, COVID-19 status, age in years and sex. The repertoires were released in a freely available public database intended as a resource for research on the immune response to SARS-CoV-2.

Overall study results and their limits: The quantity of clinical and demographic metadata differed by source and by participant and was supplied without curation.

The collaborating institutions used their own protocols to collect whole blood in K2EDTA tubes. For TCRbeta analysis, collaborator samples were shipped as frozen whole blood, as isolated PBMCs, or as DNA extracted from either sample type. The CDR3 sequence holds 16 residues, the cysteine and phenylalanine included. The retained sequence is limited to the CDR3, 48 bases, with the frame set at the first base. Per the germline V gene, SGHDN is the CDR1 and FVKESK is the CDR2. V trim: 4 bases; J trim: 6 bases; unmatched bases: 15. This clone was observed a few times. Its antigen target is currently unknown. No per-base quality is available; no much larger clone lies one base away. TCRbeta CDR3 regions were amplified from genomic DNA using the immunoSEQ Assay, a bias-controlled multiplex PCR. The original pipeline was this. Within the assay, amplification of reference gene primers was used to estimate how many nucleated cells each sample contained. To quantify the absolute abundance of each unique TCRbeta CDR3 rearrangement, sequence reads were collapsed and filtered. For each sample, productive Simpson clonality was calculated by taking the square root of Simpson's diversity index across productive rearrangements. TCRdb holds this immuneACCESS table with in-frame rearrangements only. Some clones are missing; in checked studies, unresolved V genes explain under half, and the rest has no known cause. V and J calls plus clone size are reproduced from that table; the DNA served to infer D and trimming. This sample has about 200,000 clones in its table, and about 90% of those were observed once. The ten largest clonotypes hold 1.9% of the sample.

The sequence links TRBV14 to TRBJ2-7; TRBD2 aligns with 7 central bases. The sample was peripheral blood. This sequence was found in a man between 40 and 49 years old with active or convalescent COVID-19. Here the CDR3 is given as CASSPWVGRPAGEQYF. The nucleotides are TGTGCCAGCAGCCCGTGGGTCGGGAGGCCTGCGGGCGAGCAGTACTTC.